This T cell receptor beta chain is drawn from a study of Ad26.COV2.S vaccination and SARS-CoV-2 variants. Study overall: Ad26.COV2.S was injected intramuscularly once or twice, 56 days apart. Notes on the study in general: The TCR breadth and depth analyses may have produced an underestimate of total T cell responses.

CDR3 length equals 14 residues. The germline V and J ends were trimmed by 2 bases and 3 bases, with 10 bases remaining between them. In germline, CDR1 is MNHNY, CDR2 SVGAGI (reference sequence). To note about this clone: The antigen remains undetermined.

Treatment reported: about 20 received Ad26.COV2.S at low or high dose, single or two shots; 5 received placebo; per-sample allocation not given. The samples date from day 63 after the first vaccine or placebo injection. The repertoire was sequenced with immunoSEQ multiplex PCR; TCRdb's copy has only in-frame clones and lacks some. The top ten clones hold around 1.8% of a sample with over 400,000 clones, around 92% of them seen once. The source was peripheral blood, collected in a trial of Ad26.COV2.S vaccine versus placebo. The TCR was taken from a person aged 18-60 years who received the Ad26.COV2.S COVID-19 vaccine or a placebo. The rearrangement links TRBV6-6 to TRBJ1-1; D gene uncertain. The CDR3 nucleotides read TGTGCCAGCAGTTACCCCCCAAGAGACACTGAAGCTTTCTTT. It encodes CASSYPPRDTEAFF.